What follows are 2 T cell receptor beta chains derived from one specimen sequenced in a study of blood T cells in healthy people across ages. A J-beta primer mix and a sample-barcoded 5' primer were used in a second PCR of roughly 6 to 12 cycles. Via MiXCR, TCRdb re-called the 5' RACE reads, giving one row per CDR3 protein. The sample has about 780,000 distinct CDR3 sequences, more than 25% seen once. This sample was shared with a second study, whose subject was T cells of mothers and their children.

Sequencing was carried out using blood. These receptors came from a boy between 10 and 17 years old in good health.

This clonotype has a handful of counts. The chain combines TRBV29-1 with TRBJ1-2, with a weak D call TRBD1 (5 bases). Germline-derived CDR1 and CDR2 are SQVTM and ANQGSEA. This CDR3 region has 16 residues. V gave up 6 bases and J gave up 8 bases, with 28 bases separating them. The DNA of the CDR3 is TGCAGCGTAACATCCTCCGGGACCGGACTATTATGGGGCTACACCTTC. It translates to CSVTSSGTGLLWGYTF.

This clonotype appeared a few times. This chain links TRBV4-2 with TRBJ1-1; TRBD1 agrees at 7 bases. V lost 1 base to trimming and J lost 3 bases; unmatched junction nucleotides: 8. Germline CDR1 reads LGHNA; CDR2 reads YNFKEQ. CDR3 length: 16 amino acids. The CDR3 sequence is CASSQVSPGGDTEAFF. The CDR3 region has the DNA TGTGCCAGCAGCCAAGTGTCTCCAGGGGGGGACACTGAAGCTTTCTTT.